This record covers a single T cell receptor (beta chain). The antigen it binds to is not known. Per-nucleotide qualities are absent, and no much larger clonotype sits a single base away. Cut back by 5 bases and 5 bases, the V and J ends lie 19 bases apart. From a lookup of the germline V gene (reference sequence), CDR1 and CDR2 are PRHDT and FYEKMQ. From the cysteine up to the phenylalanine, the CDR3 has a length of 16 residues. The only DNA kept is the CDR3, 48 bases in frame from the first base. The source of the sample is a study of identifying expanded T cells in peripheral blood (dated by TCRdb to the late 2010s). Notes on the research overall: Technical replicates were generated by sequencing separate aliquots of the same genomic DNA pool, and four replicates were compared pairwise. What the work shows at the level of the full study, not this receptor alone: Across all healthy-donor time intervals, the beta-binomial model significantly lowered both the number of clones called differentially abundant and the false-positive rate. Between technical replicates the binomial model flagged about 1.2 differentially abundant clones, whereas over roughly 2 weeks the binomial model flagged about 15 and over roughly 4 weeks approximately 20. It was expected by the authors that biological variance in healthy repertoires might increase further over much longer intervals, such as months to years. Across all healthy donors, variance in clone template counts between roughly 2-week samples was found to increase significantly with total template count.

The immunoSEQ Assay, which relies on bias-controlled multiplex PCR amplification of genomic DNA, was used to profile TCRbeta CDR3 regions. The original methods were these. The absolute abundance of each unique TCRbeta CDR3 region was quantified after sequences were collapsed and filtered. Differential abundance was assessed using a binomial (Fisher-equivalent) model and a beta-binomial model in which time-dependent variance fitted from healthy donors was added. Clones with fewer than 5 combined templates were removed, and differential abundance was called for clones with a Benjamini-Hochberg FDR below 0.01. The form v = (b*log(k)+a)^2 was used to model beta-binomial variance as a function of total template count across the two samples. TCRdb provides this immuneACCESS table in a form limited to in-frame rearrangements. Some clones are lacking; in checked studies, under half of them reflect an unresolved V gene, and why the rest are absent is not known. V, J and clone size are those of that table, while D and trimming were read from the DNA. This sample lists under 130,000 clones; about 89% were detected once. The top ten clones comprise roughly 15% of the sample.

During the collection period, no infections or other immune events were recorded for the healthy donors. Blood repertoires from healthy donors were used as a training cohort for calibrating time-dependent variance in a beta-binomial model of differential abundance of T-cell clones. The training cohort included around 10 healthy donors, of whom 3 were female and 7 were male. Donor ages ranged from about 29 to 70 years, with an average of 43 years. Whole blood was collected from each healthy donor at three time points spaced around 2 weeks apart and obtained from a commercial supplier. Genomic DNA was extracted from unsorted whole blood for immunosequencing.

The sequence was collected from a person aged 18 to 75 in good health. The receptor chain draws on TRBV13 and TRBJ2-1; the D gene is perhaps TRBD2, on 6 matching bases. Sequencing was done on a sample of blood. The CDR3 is CASSPRDSMPHNEQFF. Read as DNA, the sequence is TGTGCCAGCAGCCCCCGGGACTCAATGCCCCACAATGAGCAGTTCTTC.